Included here is one TCR beta chain sequence, with context. Its antigen is undetermined. Per germline, CDR1 SGHNT and CDR2 YYREEE (reference sequence). V was clipped by 7 bases and J by 0 bases, with 9 bases between them. The CDR3 loop spans 13 amino acids. This entry is derived from a study of OX40 agonist ivuxolimab in advanced cancers. About the research overall: With a range of roughly 20 to 80, age averaged approximately 55 years, and approximately 83% were male. Study results and limitations: Researchers report that CD8+ T cells had, on average, more expanded clones than CD4+. Clones of CD4+ and CD8+ blood T cells grew by week 6 at doses of 0.1 to 3.0 mg/kg. Antigen specificity remained undetermined for the expanded peripheral T cells.

Some clones are missing from TCRdb's copy, which holds only in-frame ones; the method was immunoSEQ multiplex PCR. The repertoire holds some 35,000 clones, 87% seen once, with roughly 30% in the top ten. Sequences were derived from CD4+ or CD8+ T cells sorted from blood, sampled in a trial of the OX40 agonist ivuxolimab. The receptor was derived from an adult with an advanced solid tumor such as melanoma, head and neck, liver or kidney cancer. The chain recombines TRBV5-4 with TRBJ2-3; no clear D gene. The CDR3 nucleotides read TGTGCCAGCGGCCCGGGTAGCACAGATACGCAGTATTTT. As protein: CASGPGSTDTQYF.